This T cell receptor beta chain came from a study of CD4+ T cells in melanoma. Study results and caveats: A reported correlation linked neoantigen-specific CD4+ T cells to CD8+, macrophage and B cell function. Diverse differentiation states were reported for melanoma neoantigen-specific CD4+ T cells.

V lost 6 bases to trimming and J lost 6 bases, with 21 bases between them. CDR1 and CDR2 from the germline V gene are SNHLY and FYNNEI. This CDR3 comprises 15 residues. This clone was detected only a few times. Its antigen remains unknown. The method was immunoSEQ multiplex PCR; TCRdb's version includes in-frame clones alone and lacks a portion of them. The sample holds 7,500 to 9,500 clones, 60% to 75% seen once. The receptor was isolated from a human donor with melanoma. Material for sequencing was cells from a culture (not recorded whether cultured in vitro). V and J are TRBV2 and TRBJ2-7; a weak D match, TRBD2 (5 bases). The DNA for the CDR3 is TGTGCCAGCAGCGATACAACAGCGGCCGCGGCCGAGCAGTACTTC. It translates to CASSDTTAAAAEQYF.